This T cell receptor (beta chain) was retrieved from a study of blood T cell repertoires in COVID-19. This clone appeared a single time. V trimming: 4 bases; J trimming: 3 bases; junction bases outside the gene matches: 1. CDR1 and CDR2 from the germline V gene are MDHEN and SYDVKM. The CDR3 covers 14 residues. Original data processing: For nucleated cells, counts were estimated from reference gene primer amplification. TCRdb's table, derived via immunoSEQ multiplex PCR, lists solely in-frame clones and lacks some. The D gene and trimming were derived from the DNA, and the V and J assignments and clone size from that table. The sample shows about 250,000 clones, almost 85% of them seen only once.

The TCR sequence derives from a man aged 45-60 years with active or convalescent COVID-19. The V and J genes are TRBV28 and TRBJ2-3; TRBD2 matches at 10 bases. The specimen sequenced was peripheral blood. CDR3 DNA: TGTGCCAGCAGTTCAGCGGGAGGGACAGATACGCAGTATTTT. This codes for CASSSAGGTDTQYF.